The 7 T cell receptor beta chains below come from one sample, sequenced in a study of CD8+ T cells in alopecia areata. cDNA serving as the sequencing template came from extracted, reverse transcribed RNA. The protocol was immunoSEQ multiplex PCR, while the TCRdb copy is restricted to in-frame clones and leaves out a portion. The data show roughly 190,000 clones, around 60% seen once. Treatment given: oral pan-JAK inhibitor, 5-10 mg twice daily. Specimen: CD4+ T cells sorted from blood, collected at week 4, from a patient treated with tofacitinib. The receptors derive from a human donor with alopecia areata.

V usage is TRBV5-4 and J usage is TRBJ2-5; D uncertain. Trimming removed 0 bases at V and 4 bases at J, with 13 bases between. There are 15 residues in the CDR3. Germline assignment: CDR1 SGHNT and CDR2 YYREEE (reference sequence). DNA of the CDR3: TGTGCCAGCAGCTTGGCTGGTTTACTCGCAGAGACCCAGTACTTC. Residues: CASSLAGLLAETQYF.

CDR3 in amino acids: CASRKGGGSQPQHF. The CDR3 DNA reads as TGTGCCAGCAGGAAAGGAGGGGGGAGTCAGCCCCAGCATTTT. This chain connects TRBV13 to TRBJ1-5; D possibly corresponds to TRBD1 (6 bases). Germline CDR1 PRHDT, CDR2 FYEKMQ (reference sequence). The CDR3 has 14 amino acids. The ends were cut back, 6 bases at V and 6 bases at J, with 15 bases in the middle.

The chain has TRBV5-1 and TRBJ1-1, with 8 bases aligning to TRBD1. Per germline, CDR1 SGHRS and CDR2 YFSETQ. The CDR3 totals 17 residues. Germline trimming cut 4 bases from V and 0 bases from J; bases unmatched to any gene: 11. The CDR3 DNA is TGCGCCAGCAGCCTGATGGGCAGGGGGCCCATGAACACTGAAGCTTTCTTT. Protein sequence: CASSLMGRGPMNTEAFF.

This clone was detected once. This chain connects TRBV4-2 to TRBJ2-3; D is ambiguous. CDR1 is LGHNA and CDR2 is YNFKEQ in the germline V gene. This CDR3 is built from 23 residues. The V and J ends lost 0 bases and 1 base respectively, with 32 bases between them. The CDR3 nucleotides read TGTGCCAGCAGCCAAGATTGGTTTACCGTTTTAAGGTTGACTCTAACAGGCACAGATACGCAGTATTTT. Its protein product is CASSQDWFTVLRLTLTGTDTQYF.

This clone was counted only a few times. Additional DNA sequences in this sample encode the identical CDR3. The rearrangement uses TRBV30 and TRBJ1-5, with 7 bases matching TRBD1. J gave up 2 bases and V 5 bases, and 0 bases lay outside the gene matches. Germline-derived CDR1 and CDR2 are GTSNPN and SVGIG (reference sequence). The CDR3 runs to 12 residues. CDR3 amino acids: CAWGQGNQPQHF. The CDR3 DNA reads TGTGCCTGGGGACAGGGCAATCAGCCCCAGCATTTT.

The chain carries TRBV7-9 and TRBJ2-7; D gene uncertain. V lost 8 bases, J lost 5 bases, and 19 bases lay in between. Looked up from germline, CDR1 is SEHNR and CDR2 is FQNEAQ (reference sequence). The CDR3 is 14 residues long. The CDR3 nucleotides read TGTGCCAGCGCCCGCTGGCTGGCCCCCAACGAGCAGTACTTC. Translating gives CASARWLAPNEQYF. The full variable domain, its missing parts supplied by reference TRBV7-9 and TRBJ2-7, is DTGVSQNPRHKITKRGQNVTFRCDPISEHNRLYWYRQTLGQGPEFLTYFQNEAQLEKSRLLSDRFSAERPKGSFSTLEIQRTEQGDSAMYLCASARWLAPNEQYFGPGTRLTVT.

There are a few counts of this clone. This chain connects TRBV29-1 to TRBJ2-1; 7 nucleotides match TRBD2. Trimming removed 8 bases from V and 0 bases from J; junction bases left unmatched: 7. The germline V gene encodes CDR1 SQVTM and CDR2 ANQGSEA. The CDR3 sequence is 14 residues long. The CDR3 nucleotides read TGCAGCATTCAGTGGGGGGGCTCCTACAATGAGCAGTTCTTC. Translated: CSIQWGGSYNEQFF.